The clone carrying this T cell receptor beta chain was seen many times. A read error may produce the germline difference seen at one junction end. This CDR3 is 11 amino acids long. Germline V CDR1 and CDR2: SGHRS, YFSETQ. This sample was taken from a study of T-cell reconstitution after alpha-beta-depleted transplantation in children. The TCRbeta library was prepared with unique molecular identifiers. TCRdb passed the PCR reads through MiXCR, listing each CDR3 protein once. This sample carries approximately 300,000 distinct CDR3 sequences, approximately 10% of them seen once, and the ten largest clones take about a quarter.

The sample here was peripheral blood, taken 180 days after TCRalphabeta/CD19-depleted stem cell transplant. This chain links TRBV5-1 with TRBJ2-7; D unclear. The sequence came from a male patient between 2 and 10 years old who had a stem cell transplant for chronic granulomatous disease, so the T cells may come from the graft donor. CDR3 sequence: CASSSTYEQYF. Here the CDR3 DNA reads TGTGCCAGCTCATCTACTTACGAGCAGTACTTC.